Following are 26 T cell receptor beta chains from one sample sequenced in a study of shared clonotypes between healthy human individuals. Data came from immunoSEQ multiplex PCR; TCRdb stores just in-frame clones and leaves some out. The sample gives 2 million to 3 million clones, approximately 93% of which show up once; around 0.37% is in the top ten. Sequenced: naive CD4+ T cells from PBMCs. Subset in this sample: CD45RA+ positively selected. The receptors were gathered from a man between 18 and 35 years old in good health. Some clones in this sample may be carry-over from other donors' samples.

The chain joins TRBV28 to TRBJ1-1; TRBD1 matches at 7 bases. CDR3 size: 11 residues. The trim removed 6 bases at V and 10 bases at J, leaving 5 bases unmatched. CDR1 is MDHEN and CDR2 is SYDVKM in the germline V gene. CDR3 loop: CASRQGRGAFF. For the CDR3, the DNA is TGTGCCAGCAGACAGGGGCGGGGAGCTTTCTTT.

This sequence joins TRBV6-6 and TRBJ1-6; 11 nucleotides line up with TRBD1. The junction had 8 bases not matched to a gene; V was cut back by 5 bases and J by 8 bases. The germline CDR1 and CDR2 sequences are MNHNY and SVGAGI (reference sequence). CDR3 length: 16 residues. In DNA form, the CDR3 reads TGTGCCAGCAGTCCGGACAGGGGGCGTCGAGATTCACCCCTCCACTTT. It specifies CASSPDRGRRDSPLHF.

This chain connects TRBV27 to TRBJ2-2; D assignment may be TRBD1 or TRBD2 (5 bases each). Germline values: CDR1 MNHEY, CDR2 SMNVEV (reference sequence). V shed 7 bases and J shed 7 bases, with 16 bases lying between them. This CDR3 is 14 amino acids long. The CDR3 reads CASTLHRGVGELFF. The CDR3, as DNA: TGTGCCAGCACCCTCCATAGGGGAGTCGGGGAGCTGTTTTTT.

This clone was seen a single time. The rearrangement uses TRBV6-6 and TRBJ1-2; D might be TRBD1 (6 bases). The V end was cut by 7 bases, the J end by 7 bases, with 25 bases between. Germline CDR1 reads MNHNY; CDR2 reads SVGAGI (reference sequence). The CDR3 totals 16 residues. Written as DNA, the CDR3 is TGTGCCAGCAAACACGGGGCGGGCAGGGGATTACCTGGCTACACCTTC. This codes for CASKHGAGRGLPGYTF.

The V call is TRBV9, the J call TRBJ2-7, with unresolved D. The CDR3 length is 14 residues. Germline CDR1 reads SGDLS; CDR2 reads YYNGEE. The germline V and J ends were trimmed by 0 bases and 3 bases, with 10 bases remaining between them. CDR3 amino acids: CASSVAGSNYEQYF. The CDR3, as DNA: TGTGCCAGCAGCGTAGCTGGCAGCAACTACGAGCAGTACTTC. Filled out from reference TRBV9 and TRBJ2-7, the complete variable domain reads DSGVTQTPKHLITATGQRVTLRCSPRSGDLSVYWYQQSLDQGLQFLIQYYNGEERAKGNILERFSAQQFPDLHSELNLSSLELGDSALYFCASSVAGSNYEQYFGPGTRLTVT.

The chain carries TRBV19 and TRBJ2-2, with TRBD2 as a possible D gene (6 bases). The ends were cut back, 6 bases at V and 7 bases at J, with 6 bases in the middle. The CDR3 sequence is 11 residues long. Germline values: CDR1 LNHDA, CDR2 SQIVND (reference sequence). The CDR3 here is CASRGGGELFF. CDR3 nucleotide sequence: TGTGCCAGTAGGGGAGGCGGGGAGCTGTTTTTT.

The V gene is TRBV5-1, the J gene TRBJ2-3; D is unresolved. Germline CDR1 SGHRS, CDR2 YFSETQ. CDR3 length: 13 residues. Trimming stripped 6 bases from V and 4 bases from J, with 12 bases between. DNA for the CDR3: TGCGCCAGCAAATCGGAAGGAGCAGATACGCAGTATTTT. Its protein product is CASKSEGADTQYF.

The gene calls are TRBV7-9 and TRBJ2-3; 7 bases line up with TRBD1. This CDR3 has 15 amino acids. The J segment lost 7 bases and the V segment lost 5 bases, leaving 12 bases of the junction unmatched. Germline-derived CDR1 and CDR2 are SEHNR and FQNEAQ (reference sequence). Here the CDR3 reads CASSITGDFAYTQYF. Written as DNA, the CDR3 is TGTGCCAGCAGCATTACAGGGGATTTCGCGTATACGCAGTATTTT. Combining the CDR3 with reference TRBV7-9 and TRBJ2-3 gives the whole variable domain DTGVSQNPRHKITKRGQNVTFRCDPISEHNRLYWYRQTLGQGPEFLTYFQNEAQLEKSRLLSDRFSAERPKGSFSTLEIQRTEQGDSAMYLCASSITGDFAYTQYFGPGTRLTVL.

This chain uses TRBV2 with TRBJ2-3; TRBD2 matches at 7 bases. Germline V gives CDR1 SNHLY, CDR2 FYNNEI. The CDR3 contains 15 residues. J lost 0 bases, V lost 6 bases, and 6 bases had no gene match. CDR3 bases: TGTGCCAGCAGCCCGGGACTATCTAGCACAGATACGCAGTATTTT. Translation gives CASSPGLSSTDTQYF. The variable domain in full, with the rest retrieved from reference TRBV2 and TRBJ2-3, is EPEVTQTPSHQVTQMGQEVILRCVPISNHLYFYWYRQILGQKVEFLVSFYNNEISEKSEIFDDQFSVERPDGSNFTLKIRSTKLEDSAMYFCASSPGLSSTDTQYFGPGTRLTVL.

V usage is TRBV5-1 and J usage is TRBJ2-5; 7 nucleotides align to TRBD2. After removal of 2 bases from V and 5 bases from J, the junction contained 9 bases not matched to a gene. CDR1 is SGHRS and CDR2 is YFSETQ in the germline V gene. The CDR3 runs to 15 residues. CDR3 protein: CASSLPGLVGETQYF. CDR3 in DNA: TGCGCCAGCAGCTTACCAGGACTAGTTGGGGAGACCCAGTACTTC. Filled out from reference TRBV5-1 and TRBJ2-5, the complete variable domain reads KAGVTQTPRYLIKTRGQQVTLSCSPISGHRSVSWYQQTPGQGLQFLFEYFSETQRNKGNFPGRFSGRQFSNSRSEMNVSTLELGDSALYLCASSLPGLVGETQYFGPGTRLLVL.

The J gene is TRBJ2-1, the V gene TRBV7-9; perhaps D is TRBD1 or TRBD2 (5 bases each). The germline V gene encodes CDR1 SEHNR and CDR2 FQNEAQ (reference sequence). CDR3 length equals 16 residues. Trimming stripped 1 base from V and 2 bases from J, with 12 bases between. The CDR3 loop reads CASSLVPGTTYNEQFF. CDR3 nucleotide sequence: TGTGCCAGCAGCTTAGTTCCCGGGACCACCTACAATGAGCAGTTCTTC.

Points on this clone: Other DNA sequences in this sample translate to the same CDR3. The chain is built from TRBV11-2 and TRBJ2-7; the D is unclear. Germline CDR1 SGHAT, CDR2 FQNNGV. This CDR3 is built from 11 residues. V dropped 3 bases and J dropped 5 bases, with 5 bases sitting between them. The CDR3 sequence: CASSLGNEQYF. The CDR3 nucleotides read TGTGCCAGCAGCTTGGGGAACGAGCAGTACTTC.

V is TRBV2 and J is TRBJ2-3; TRBD1 agrees at 8 bases. This CDR3 is built from 15 residues. J gave up 4 bases and V 6 bases, and 9 bases lay outside the gene matches. Looked up from germline, CDR1 is SNHLY and CDR2 is FYNNEI. The CDR3 DNA follows: TGTGCCAGCAGGGGAATCACAGGGGGAGCAGATACGCAGTATTTT. Translated: CASRGITGGADTQYF. Complete variable domain (other parts from reference TRBV2 and TRBJ2-3): EPEVTQTPSHQVTQMGQEVILRCVPISNHLYFYWYRQILGQKVEFLVSFYNNEISEKSEIFDDQFSVERPDGSNFTLKIRSTKLEDSAMYFCASRGITGGADTQYFGPGTRLTVL.

The chain uses TRBV28 and TRBJ2-7; no definite D call. CDR1 is MDHEN and CDR2 is SYDVKM in the germline V gene. Trimming shortened V by 5 bases and J by 2 bases, and 10 bases separated the two germline ends. This CDR3 region has 13 residues. In nucleotides, the CDR3 is TGTGCCAGCAGTACGACACAAGCCTACGAGCAGTACTTC. This gives the protein CASSTTQAYEQYF.

CDR3 sequence: CASSQTYSPNEQFF. The DNA of the CDR3 is TGCGCCAGCAGCCAGACCTATAGCCCCAATGAGCAGTTCTTC. The chain employs TRBV4-3 and TRBJ2-1; no definite D call. This CDR3 region has 14 residues. Germline V gene lookup returns CDR1 LGHNA and CDR2 YSLEER. Between the trimmed V and J ends, which lost 3 bases and 6 bases, there was a span of 12 bases.

This chain connects TRBV19 to TRBJ2-7, with 8 bases matching TRBD2. Germline trimming cut 5 bases from V and 2 bases from J; bases unmatched to any gene: 11. This CDR3 spans 16 amino acids. Germline V gene sequence: CDR1 LNHDA, CDR2 SQIVND (reference sequence). The CDR3: CASSSGGAESPYEQYF. DNA for the CDR3: TGTGCCAGTAGTTCGGGGGGGGCAGAGTCGCCCTACGAGCAGTACTTC.

CDR3 loop: CASSPRDRVGEAFF. The CDR3 DNA reads as TGTGCCAGCAGCCCGAGGGACAGGGTAGGTGAAGCTTTCTTT. The V gene is TRBV9, the J gene TRBJ1-1, with 9 bases that match TRBD1. Germline V gene sequence: CDR1 SGDLS, CDR2 YYNGEE. The CDR3 sequence is 14 residues long. Germline trimming cut 4 bases from V and 7 bases from J; bases unmatched to any gene: 8.

This chain connects TRBV5-1 to TRBJ2-7, with D tentatively TRBD2 (6 bases). Trimming took off 4 bases at V and 6 bases at J, with 11 bases between the two ends. This CDR3 region has 12 residues. The germline CDR1 and CDR2 sequences are SGHRS and YFSETQ. The CDR3 DNA reads TGCGCCAGCAGCCCGGCGGAGGGCGAGCAGTACTTC. Its translation is CASSPAEGEQYF.

The rearrangement joins TRBV7-9 to TRBJ2-2; maybe TRBD2 (6 bases). Germline assignment: CDR1 SEHNR and CDR2 FQNEAQ (reference sequence). CDR3 size: 15 residues. Trimming took off 5 bases at V and 0 bases at J, with 10 bases between the two ends. The CDR3 bases are TGTGCCAGCAGCCAAACGGGGGCGAACACCGGGGAGCTGTTTTTT. It encodes CASSQTGANTGELFF.

V gene TRBV27 combines with J gene TRBJ2-5, with D perhaps given as TRBD1 or TRBD2 (5 bases each). The CDR3 extends over 16 amino acids. The V end was cut by 6 bases, the J end by 2 bases, with 19 bases between. Per germline, CDR1 MNHEY and CDR2 SMNVEV (reference sequence). CDR3 sequence reads: CASSRDPNELQETQYF. As DNA, the CDR3 is TGTGCCAGCAGCCGGGACCCTAACGAATTACAAGAGACCCAGTACTTC.

This clone occurred once. The V gene is TRBV5-6, the J gene TRBJ1-1; D not certain. Trimming left V 4 bases short and J 6 bases short, with 16 bases between. Germline V lookup: CDR1 SGHDT, CDR2 YYEEEE. The length of the CDR3 is 14 residues. CDR3: CASSPSFGLAEAFF. CDR3 coding DNA: TGTGCCAGCAGCCCTTCCTTCGGGTTGGCTGAAGCTTTCTTT.

The chain links TRBV30 to TRBJ2-5; 8 bases fit TRBD2. Germline V gives CDR1 GTSNPN, CDR2 SVGIG (reference sequence). The ends lost 5 bases at V and 3 bases at J; junction bases unmatched: 11. CDR3 length: 15 amino acids. As DNA, the CDR3 is TGTGCCTGGGAGGGCAACGGGAGGGCCAAAGAGACCCAGTACTTC. Amino acids: CAWEGNGRAKETQYF.

V is TRBV10-3 and J is TRBJ1-5; 9 bases map to TRBD1. Germline CDR1 is ENHRY and CDR2 is SYGVKD. This CDR3 has 16 amino acids. After removal of 9 bases from V and 3 bases from J, the junction contained 12 bases not matched to a gene. Here the CDR3 reads CAIGTGTRSANQPQHF. The CDR3 bases are TGTGCCATAGGGACAGGGACCCGAAGTGCCAATCAGCCCCAGCATTTT.

The gene calls are TRBV29-1 and TRBJ2-1; D is unclear. The length of the CDR3 is 13 residues. V shed 4 bases and J shed 4 bases, with 11 bases lying between them. The germline V gene has CDR1 SQVTM and CDR2 ANQGSEA. CDR3 sequence: CSVAGLPYNEQFF. CDR3 nucleotide sequence: TGCAGCGTTGCTGGGCTACCATACAATGAGCAGTTCTTC.

CDR3 loop: CASSSQRTGEFVYGYTF. The DNA for the CDR3 is TGTGCCAGCAGCTCCCAACGGACAGGGGAGTTTGTCTATGGCTACACCTTC. This chain joins TRBV5-4 and TRBJ1-2; 9 bases map to TRBD1. The J segment lost 4 bases and the V segment lost 3 bases, leaving 13 bases of the junction unmatched. The CDR3 is made up of 17 amino acids. Per germline, CDR1 SGHNT and CDR2 YYREEE (reference sequence). Variable domain in full (rest from reference TRBV5-4 and TRBJ1-2): ETGVTQSPTHLIKTRGQQVTLRCSSQSGHNTVSWYQQALGQGPQFIFQYYREEENGRGNFPPRFSGLQFPNYSSELNVNALELDDSALYLCASSSQRTGEFVYGYTFGSGTRLTVV.

This clone was seen a handful of times. The chain has TRBV28 and TRBJ1-1; unclear D gene. V was clipped by 5 bases and J by 8 bases, with 15 bases between them. The CDR3 sequence is 13 residues long. Per the germline V gene, CDR1 is MDHEN and CDR2 is SYDVKM. The CDR3 DNA follows: TGTGCCAGCAGTCGGAGGGCGGTCCTAGAAGCTTTCTTT. Its protein product is CASSRRAVLEAFF.